Given below is one T cell receptor (beta chain) in context. Authors' data handling: By means of reference gene primer amplification, nucleated cell counts were estimated. The repertoire was sequenced with immunoSEQ multiplex PCR; TCRdb's copy has only in-frame clones and lacks some. V and J calls plus clone size are reproduced from that table; the DNA served to infer D and trimming. The sample lists about 64,000 clones; 65% to 90% were seen once. These data are taken from a study of blood T cell repertoires in COVID-19. The overall study: COVID-19 samples collected from the United States, Italy and Spain covered acute and convalescent phases. PBMCs, B-cell-depleted T cells, or T cells provided the cDNA or gDNA that made up the material.

Per the germline V gene, CDR1 is MGHRA and CDR2 is YSYEKL. V shed 1 base and J 4 bases; nucleotides not matched to a gene: 12. The CDR3 sequence is 17 residues long. This TCR derives from a man aged 35 to 55 with acute or convalescent COVID-19. The gene calls are TRBV4-1 and TRBJ1-2; 7 bases match TRBD1. The specimen sequenced was peripheral blood. The CDR3 DNA follows: TGCGCCAGCAGCCAAGCCCTAGTGAGGGGGCGTAGCTATGGCTACACCTTC. The encoded protein is CASSQALVRGRSYGYTF.